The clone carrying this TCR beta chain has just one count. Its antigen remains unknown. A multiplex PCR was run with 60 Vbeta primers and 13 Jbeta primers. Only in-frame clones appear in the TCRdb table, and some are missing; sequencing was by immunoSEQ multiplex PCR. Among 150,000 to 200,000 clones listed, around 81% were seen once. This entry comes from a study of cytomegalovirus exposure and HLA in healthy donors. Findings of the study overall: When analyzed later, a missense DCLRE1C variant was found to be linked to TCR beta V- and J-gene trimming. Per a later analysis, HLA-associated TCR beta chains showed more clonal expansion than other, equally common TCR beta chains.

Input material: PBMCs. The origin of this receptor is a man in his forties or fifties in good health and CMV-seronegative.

The CDR3 loop reads CATPRDRRYEQYF. The CDR3, as DNA: TGTGCTACCCCGCGGGACAGACGCTACGAGCAGTACTTC. This sequence joins TRBV12-5 and TRBJ2-7; D is perhaps TRBD1 (7 bases). CDR1 is LGHNT and CDR2 is FRNRAP in the germline V gene. The ends were cut back, 10 bases at V and 3 bases at J, with 16 bases in the middle. This CDR3 comprises 13 residues.